The present T cell receptor beta chain was sequenced within a study of cytomegalovirus exposure and HLA in healthy donors. Germline CDR1 reads SGHRS; CDR2 reads YFSETQ. This CDR3 is 12 amino acids long. V was trimmed by 2 bases and J by 7 bases, leaving 6 bases between them. The PCR used 60 Vbeta and 13 Jbeta primers. Assay used: immunoSEQ multiplex PCR; TCRdb lists only in-frame clones, some missing. The sample records roughly 98,000 clones, around 73% being singletons. Sequenced material: PBMCs. The receptor was derived from a middle-aged man in good health and CMV-seronegative. The V gene is TRBV5-1, the J gene TRBJ2-2, with D perhaps TRBD2 (5 bases). The CDR3 here is CASSLLGGELFF. DNA of the CDR3: TGCGCCAGCAGCTTACTAGGCGGGGAGCTGTTTTTT.